This T cell receptor (beta chain) was sequenced for a study of shared clonotypes between healthy human individuals. Assay execution took place at the deep level. Genomic DNA of each subset was evenly split across several immunoSEQ plates. The repertoire was sequenced with immunoSEQ multiplex PCR; TCRdb's copy has only in-frame clones and lacks some. The table records 2 million to 2.5 million clones, approximately 90% of them present only once. The sample consisted of naive CD4+ T cells from PBMCs. Indicated subset: CD45RA+ positively selected. The sequence came from a man younger than 30 in good health. Some clones in this sample may be carry-over from other donors' samples.

CDR3 nucleotides: TGCGCCAGCAGCTTGGTCGGGCAGGGAGCAGTAGCCAAAAACATTCAGTACTTC. Its protein product is CASSLVGQGAVAKNIQYF. The rearrangement uses TRBV5-1 and TRBJ2-4, with D perhaps given as TRBD1 or TRBD2 (5 bases each). This CDR3 spans 18 amino acids. The V gene lost 0 bases and the J gene lost 0 bases, with 16 bases spanning the gap. Germline lookup yields CDR1 SGHRS and CDR2 YFSETQ.